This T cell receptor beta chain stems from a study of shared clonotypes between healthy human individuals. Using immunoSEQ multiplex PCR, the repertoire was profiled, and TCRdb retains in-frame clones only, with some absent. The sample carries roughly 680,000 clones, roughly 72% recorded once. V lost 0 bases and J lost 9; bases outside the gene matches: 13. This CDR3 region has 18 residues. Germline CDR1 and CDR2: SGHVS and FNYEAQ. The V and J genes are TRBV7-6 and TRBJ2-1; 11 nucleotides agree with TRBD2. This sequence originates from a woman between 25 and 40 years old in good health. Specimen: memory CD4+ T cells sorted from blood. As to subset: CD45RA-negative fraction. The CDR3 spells CASSLAQFNSGRAVEQFF. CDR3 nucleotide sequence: TGTGCCAGCAGCTTAGCCCAATTTAATAGCGGGAGGGCGGTTGAGCAGTTCTTC.